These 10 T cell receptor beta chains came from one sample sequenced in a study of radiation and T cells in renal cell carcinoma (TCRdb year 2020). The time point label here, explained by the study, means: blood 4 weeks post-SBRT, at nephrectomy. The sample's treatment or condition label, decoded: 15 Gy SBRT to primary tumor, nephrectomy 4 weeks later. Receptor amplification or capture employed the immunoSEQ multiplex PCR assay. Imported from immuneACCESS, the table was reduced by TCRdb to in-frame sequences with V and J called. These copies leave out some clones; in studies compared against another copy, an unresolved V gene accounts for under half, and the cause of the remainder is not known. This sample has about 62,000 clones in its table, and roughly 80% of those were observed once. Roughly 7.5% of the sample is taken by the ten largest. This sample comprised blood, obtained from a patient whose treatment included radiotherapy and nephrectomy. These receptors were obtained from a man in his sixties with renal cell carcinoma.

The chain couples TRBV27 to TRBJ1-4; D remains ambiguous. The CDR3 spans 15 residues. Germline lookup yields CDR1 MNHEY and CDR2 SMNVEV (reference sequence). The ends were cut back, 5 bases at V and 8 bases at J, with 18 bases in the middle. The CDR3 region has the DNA TGTGCCAGCAGTCCCACCACGCGGGGATACGAAAAACTGTTTTTT. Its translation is CASSPTTRGYEKLFF.

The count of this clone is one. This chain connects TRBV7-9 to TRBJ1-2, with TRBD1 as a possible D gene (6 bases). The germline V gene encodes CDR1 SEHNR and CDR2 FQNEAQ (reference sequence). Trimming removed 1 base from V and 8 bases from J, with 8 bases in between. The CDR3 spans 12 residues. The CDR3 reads CASSLDREGYTF. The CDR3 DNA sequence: TGTGCCAGCAGCTTAGACAGGGAGGGCTACACCTTC.

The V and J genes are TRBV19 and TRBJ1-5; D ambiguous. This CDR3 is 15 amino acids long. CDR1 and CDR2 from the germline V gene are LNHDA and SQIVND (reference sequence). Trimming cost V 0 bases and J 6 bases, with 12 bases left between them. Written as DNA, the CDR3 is TGTGCCAGTAGTATAGATCTGCTTAAGGGTCAGCCCCAGCATTTT. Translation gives CASSIDLLKGQPQHF.

DNA for the CDR3: TGTGCCAGCAGTTACAGGGAAAACAATGAGCAGTTCTTC. It translates to CASSYRENNEQFF. The chain recombines TRBV6-5 with TRBJ2-1, with D hard to call. Germline assignment: CDR1 MNHEY and CDR2 SVGAGI. The CDR3 has 13 amino acids. V was trimmed by 2 bases and J by 5 bases, leaving 7 bases between them.

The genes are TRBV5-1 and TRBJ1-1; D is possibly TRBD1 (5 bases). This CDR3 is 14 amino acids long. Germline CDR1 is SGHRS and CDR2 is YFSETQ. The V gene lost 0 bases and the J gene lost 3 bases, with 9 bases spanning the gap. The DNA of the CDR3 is TGCGCCAGCAGCTTGGCCTCGGGGGACACTGAAGCTTTCTTT. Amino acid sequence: CASSLASGDTEAFF.

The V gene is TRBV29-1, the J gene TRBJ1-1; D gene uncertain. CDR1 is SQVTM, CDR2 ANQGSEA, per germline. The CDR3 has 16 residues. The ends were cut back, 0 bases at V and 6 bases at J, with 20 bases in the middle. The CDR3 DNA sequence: TGCAGCGTTGAAGACCTGAATCCAGGAATGATCCCTGAAGCTTTCTTT. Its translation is CSVEDLNPGMIPEAFF.

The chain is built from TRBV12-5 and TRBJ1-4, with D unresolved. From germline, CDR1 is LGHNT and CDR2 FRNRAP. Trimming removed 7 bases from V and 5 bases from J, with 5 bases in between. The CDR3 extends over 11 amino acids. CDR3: CASALNEKLFF. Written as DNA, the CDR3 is TGTGCTAGTGCCTTGAATGAAAAACTGTTTTTT.

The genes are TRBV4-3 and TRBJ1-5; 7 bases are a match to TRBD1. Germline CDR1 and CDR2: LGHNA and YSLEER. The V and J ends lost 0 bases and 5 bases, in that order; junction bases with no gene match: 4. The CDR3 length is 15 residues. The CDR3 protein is CASSQDRTGYQPQHF. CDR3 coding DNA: TGCGCCAGCAGCCAAGATCGGACAGGTTATCAGCCCCAGCATTTT.

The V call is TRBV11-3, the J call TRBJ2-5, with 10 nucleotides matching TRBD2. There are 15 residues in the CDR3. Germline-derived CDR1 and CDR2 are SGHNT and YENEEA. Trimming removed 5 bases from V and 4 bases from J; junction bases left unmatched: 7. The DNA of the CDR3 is TGTGCCAGCAGCCCCAGCGGGGGGGCCCGAGAGACCCAGTACTTC. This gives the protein CASSPSGGARETQYF.

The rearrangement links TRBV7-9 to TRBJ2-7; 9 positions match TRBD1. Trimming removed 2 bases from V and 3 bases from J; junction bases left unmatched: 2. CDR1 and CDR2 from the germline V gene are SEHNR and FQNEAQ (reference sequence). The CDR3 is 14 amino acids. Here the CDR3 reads CASSLWGQGYEQYF. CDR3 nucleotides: TGTGCCAGCAGCTTATGGGGACAGGGCTACGAGCAGTACTTC.